Described below is a single T cell receptor (beta chain) sequence and its context. The time point was: patch test 3, about 24 weeks after DPC sensitization. Treatment noted: therapeutic diphenylcyclopropenone sensitization with weekly scalp DPC. The sample belongs to a study of human T cells and chemical hapten exposure. Study in general: On roughly 2 cm by roughly 2 cm of upper inner arm skin, sensitization was performed with 2% DPC.

The CDR3 spans 13 residues. With 6 bases removed from V and 8 bases from J, the gap between germline ends came to 19 bases. Germline V gene data show CDR1 as DFQATT and CDR2 as SNEGSKA (reference sequence). TCRdb fed the RACE reads into MiXCR, producing one record per CDR3 protein. The sample holds around 150,000 distinct CDR3 sequences; 25% to 35% are singletons and the top ten take under 2.5%. The source was whole blood, collected in connection with sensitization to the hapten diphenylcyclopropenone (DPC). This TCR came from a woman aged 18-29 years with alopecia areata. Some clones in this sample may be carry-over from other donors' samples. The V and J genes are TRBV20-1 and TRBJ1-2; a weak D match, TRBD1 (5 bases). The CDR3 loop is CSAAPGGSYGYTF. The CDR3 coding sequence is TGCAGTGCCGCCCCGGGGGGTAGTTACGGCTACACCTTC.